The table lists the clone carrying this TCR beta chain with a count of one. Its target is not known. The CDR3 is made up of 17 amino acids. Trimming cost V 3 bases and J 5 bases, with 25 bases left between them. Germline V gene lookup returns CDR1 DFQATT and CDR2 SNEGSKA (reference sequence). Assay used: immunoSEQ multiplex PCR; TCRdb lists only in-frame clones, some missing. The table has some 140,000 clones, more than 90% seen once. The sample originates from a study of T cell responses to AZD1222 COVID-19 vaccine. Points from the study as a whole: The reported proportion of spike-specific TCRs targeting unmutated variant regions was nearly half. White British ancestry dominated among donors, who included more females, and clonal diversity was possibly underestimated.

The source is an adult in good health. This chain links TRBV20-1 with TRBJ1-1; D is unresolved. This specimen was peripheral blood, taken on day 0 of AZD1222 vaccination. Here the CDR3 DNA reads TGCAGTGCTAGTGGTCGGCAGGTCACCAAGGCGGGGACTGAAGCTTTCTTT. It yields the protein CSASGRQVTKAGTEAFF.